The next 8 T cell receptor beta chains were all read from a single sample in a study of T cell repertoires in MIS-A myocarditis. Using immunoSEQ multiplex PCR, the repertoire was profiled, and TCRdb retains in-frame clones only, with some absent. The table has 13,000 to 15,000 clones, 70% to 85% seen once. Sequencing used left ventricle heart tissue obtained at autopsy. The receptors come from a man aged 18 to 30 with fulminant myocarditis from multisystem inflammatory syndrome in adults (MIS-A) after COVID-19.

The CDR3 bases are TGCGCCAGCAGTGACCACAGGGTAGCGGGGGACCCCGGGGAGCTGTTTTTT. As protein: CASSDHRVAGDPGELFF. The chain combines TRBV10-1 with TRBJ2-2; 9 bases match TRBD2. Unmatched junction bases numbered 11, after V lost 3 bases and J lost 6 bases. Per germline, CDR1 WNHNN and CDR2 SYGVQD (reference sequence). The CDR3 length is 17 residues.

The chain joins TRBV3-1 (or the pseudogene TRBV3-2) to TRBJ2-5; the D is unclear. Trimming stripped 0 bases from V and 5 bases from J, with 19 bases between. Germline lookup yields CDR1 LGHDT and CDR2 YNNKEL (reference sequence). CDR3 length: 17 amino acids. The CDR3, as DNA: TGTGCCAGCAGCCAAGAGGATGCGGCGGTTGGGCAGGAGACCCAGTACTTC. This encodes CASSQEDAAVGQETQYF.

In nucleotides, the CDR3 is TGTGCCAGCAGCTCCGAGCCCAACACTGAAGCTTTCTTT. Its protein is CASSSEPNTEAFF. The V call is TRBV7-9, the J call TRBJ1-1; D gene uncertain. V was clipped by 4 bases and J by 2 bases, with 8 bases between them. The CDR3 consists of 13 residues. The germline V gene encodes CDR1 SEHNR and CDR2 FQNEAQ (reference sequence). Drawing the rest from reference TRBV7-9 and TRBJ1-1, the complete variable domain is DTGVSQNPRHKITKRGQNVTFRCDPISEHNRLYWYRQTLGQGPEFLTYFQNEAQLEKSRLLSDRFSAERPKGSFSTLEIQRTEQGDSAMYLCASSSEPNTEAFFGQGTRLTVV.

V usage is TRBV30 and J usage is TRBJ2-1, with D unresolved. Trimming removed 7 bases at V and 0 bases at J, with 13 bases between. The germline V gene encodes CDR1 GTSNPN and CDR2 SVGIG (reference sequence). The CDR3 is 14 residues long. The CDR3 DNA reads TGTGCCTCAAGGGATCAGTCCTCCTACAATGAGCAGTTCTTC. As protein: CASRDQSSYNEQFF. Full variable domain (missing parts from reference TRBV30 and TRBJ2-1): SQTIHQWPATLVQPVGSPLSLECTVEGTSNPNLYWYRQAAGRGLQLLFYSVGIGQISSEVPQNLSASRPQDRQFILSSKKLLLSDSGFYLCASRDQSSYNEQFFGPGTRLTVL.

The rearrangement links TRBV2 to TRBJ2-6; no clear D. Trimming took 6 bases from V and 2 from J, leaving 14 bases between them. The CDR3 runs to 16 residues. From germline, CDR1 is SNHLY and CDR2 FYNNEI. The CDR3 here is CASRLRRRAGANVLTF. CDR3 DNA sequence: TGTGCCAGCAGACTCCGGCGAAGGGCTGGGGCCAACGTCCTGACTTTC.

This sequence joins TRBV14 and TRBJ2-7; TRBD2 agrees at 9 bases. Germline lookup yields CDR1 SGHDN and CDR2 FVKESK. The V gene end was trimmed by 1 base and the J gene end by 0 bases; junction bases not matched to a gene: 7. The CDR3 loop spans 17 amino acids. This CDR3 is CASSQALAGLLSYEQYF. CDR3 bases: TGTGCCAGCAGCCAAGCCCTAGCGGGACTCCTCTCCTACGAGCAGTACTTC.

V gene TRBV15 combines with J gene TRBJ2-3; 7 bases fit TRBD2. J lost 5 bases, V lost 5 bases, and 16 bases had no gene match. CDR3 length equals 17 residues. The germline V gene has CDR1 LNHNV and CDR2 YYDKDF (reference sequence). The CDR3 nucleotides are TGTGCCACCAGCCCCGGCGTGTACGCGGGAGCGGTAGATACGCAGTATTTT. Amino acid sequence: CATSPGVYAGAVDTQYF.

The chain is built from TRBV15 and TRBJ2-2, with 11 nucleotides matching TRBD2. CDR1 and CDR2 from the germline V gene are LNHNV and YYDKDF (reference sequence). The CDR3 has 16 amino acids. V was clipped by 2 bases and J by 7 bases; unmatched bases: 6. The CDR3 is CATSRLTSGGNGELFF. For the CDR3, the DNA is TGTGCCACCAGCAGACTTACTAGCGGGGGAAACGGGGAGCTGTTTTTT. Complete variable domain (other parts from reference TRBV15 and TRBJ2-2): DAMVIQNPRYQVTQFGKPVTLSCSQTLNHNVMYWYQQKSSQAPKLLFHYYDKDFNNEADTPDNFQSRRPNTSFCFLDIRSPGLGDTAMYLCATSRLTSGGNGELFFGEGSRLTVL.